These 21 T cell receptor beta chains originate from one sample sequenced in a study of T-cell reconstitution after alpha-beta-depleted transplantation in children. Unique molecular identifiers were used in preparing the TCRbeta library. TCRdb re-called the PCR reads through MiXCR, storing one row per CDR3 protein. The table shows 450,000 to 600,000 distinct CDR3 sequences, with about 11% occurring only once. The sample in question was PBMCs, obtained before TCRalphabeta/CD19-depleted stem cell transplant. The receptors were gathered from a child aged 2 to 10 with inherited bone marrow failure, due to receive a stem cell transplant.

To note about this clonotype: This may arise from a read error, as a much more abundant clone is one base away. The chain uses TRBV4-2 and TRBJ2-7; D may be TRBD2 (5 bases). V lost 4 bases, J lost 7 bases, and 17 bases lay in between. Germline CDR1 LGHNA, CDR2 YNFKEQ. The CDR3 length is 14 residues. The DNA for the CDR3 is TGTGCCAGCAGCCCGTGGACTGCCTTGAGGGAGCAGTACTTC. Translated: CASSPWTALREQYF.

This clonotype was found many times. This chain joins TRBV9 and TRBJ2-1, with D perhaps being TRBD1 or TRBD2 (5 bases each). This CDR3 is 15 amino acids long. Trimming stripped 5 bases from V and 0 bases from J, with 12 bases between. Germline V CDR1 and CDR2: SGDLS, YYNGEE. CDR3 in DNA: TGTGCCAGCAGGGCGAGGGGCGACTCCTACAATGAGCAGTTCTTC. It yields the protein CASRARGDSYNEQFF.

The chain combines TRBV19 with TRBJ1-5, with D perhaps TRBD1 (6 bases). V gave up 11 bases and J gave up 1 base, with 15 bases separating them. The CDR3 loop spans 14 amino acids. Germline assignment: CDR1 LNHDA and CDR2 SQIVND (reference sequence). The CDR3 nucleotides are TGTGCCTCCAGGGGATTTTGGAGCAATCAGCCCCAGCATTTT. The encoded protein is CASRGFWSNQPQHF.

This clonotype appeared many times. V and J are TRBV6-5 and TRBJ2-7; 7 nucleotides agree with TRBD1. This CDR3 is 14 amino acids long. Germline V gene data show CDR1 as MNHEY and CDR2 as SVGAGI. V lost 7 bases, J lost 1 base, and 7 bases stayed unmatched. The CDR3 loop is CASNWRQGSYEQYF. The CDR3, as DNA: TGTGCCAGCAATTGGAGACAGGGTTCCTACGAGCAGTACTTC.

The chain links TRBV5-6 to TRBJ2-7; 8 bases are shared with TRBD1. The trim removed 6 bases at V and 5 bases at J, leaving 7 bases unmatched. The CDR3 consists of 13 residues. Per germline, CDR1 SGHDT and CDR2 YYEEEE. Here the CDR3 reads CASMGRGLHEQYF. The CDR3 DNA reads TGTGCCAGCATGGGCAGGGGGCTCCACGAGCAGTACTTC.

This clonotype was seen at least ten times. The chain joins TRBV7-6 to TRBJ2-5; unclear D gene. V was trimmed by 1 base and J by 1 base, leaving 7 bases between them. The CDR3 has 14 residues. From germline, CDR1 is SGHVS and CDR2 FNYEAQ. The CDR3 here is CASSLEGTQETQYF. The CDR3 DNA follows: TGTGCCAGCAGCTTAGAAGGTACCCAAGAGACCCAGTACTTC.

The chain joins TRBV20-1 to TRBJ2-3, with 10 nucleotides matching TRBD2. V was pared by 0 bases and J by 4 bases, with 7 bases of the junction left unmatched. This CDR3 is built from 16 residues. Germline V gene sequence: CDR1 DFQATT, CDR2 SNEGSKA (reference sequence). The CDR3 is CSARDMASGSPDTQYF. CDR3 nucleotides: TGCAGTGCTAGAGATATGGCTAGCGGGAGCCCAGATACGCAGTATTTT.

The CDR3 DNA sequence: TGCGCCAGCCGCACCCAACAGGGACGCGGCAATCAGCCCCAGCATTTT. Translation gives CASRTQQGRGNQPQHF. The chain carries TRBV4-1 and TRBJ1-5; possible D gene TRBD1, 6 bases. Germline CDR1 and CDR2: MGHRA and YSYEKL. CDR3 length equals 16 residues. V dropped 8 bases and J dropped 2 bases, with 19 bases sitting between them.

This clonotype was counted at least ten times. The CDR3 spells CATSVGLTTGANVLTF. CDR3 bases: TGTGCCACCAGCGTCGGACTTACCACTGGGGCCAACGTCCTGACTTTC. J is TRBJ2-6 and V is TRBV15; maybe TRBD2 (5 bases). Germline CDR1 and CDR2: LNHNV and YYDKDF (reference sequence). Trimming removed 5 bases at V and 2 bases at J, with 13 bases between. This CDR3 contains 16 residues.

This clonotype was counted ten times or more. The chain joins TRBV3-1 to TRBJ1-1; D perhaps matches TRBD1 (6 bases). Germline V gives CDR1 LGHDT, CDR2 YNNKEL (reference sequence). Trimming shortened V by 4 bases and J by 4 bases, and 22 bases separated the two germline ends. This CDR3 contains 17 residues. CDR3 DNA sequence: TGTGCCAGCAGCCCTTTACCACATAGGGGGGGAGGCACTGAAGCTTTCTTT. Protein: CASSPLPHRGGGTEAFF.

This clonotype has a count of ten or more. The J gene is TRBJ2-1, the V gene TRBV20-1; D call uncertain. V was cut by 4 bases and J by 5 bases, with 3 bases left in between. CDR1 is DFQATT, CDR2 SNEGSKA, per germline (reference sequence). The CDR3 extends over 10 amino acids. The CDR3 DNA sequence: TGCAGTGCTAATCACAATGAGCAGTTCTTC. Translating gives CSANHNEQFF.

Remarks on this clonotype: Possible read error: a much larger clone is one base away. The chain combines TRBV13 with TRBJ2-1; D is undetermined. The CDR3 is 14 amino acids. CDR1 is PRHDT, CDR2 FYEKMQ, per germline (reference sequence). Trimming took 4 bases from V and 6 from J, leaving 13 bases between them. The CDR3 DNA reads TGTGCCAGCAGCTCAGAAGTTACAGTCAATGAGCAGTTCTTC. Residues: CASSSEVTVNEQFF. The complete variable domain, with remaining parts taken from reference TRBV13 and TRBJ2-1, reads AAGVIQSPRHLIKEKRETATLKCYPIPRHDTVYWYQQGPGQDPQFLISFYEKMQSDKGSIPDRFSAQQFSDYHSELNMSSLELGDSALYFCASSSEVTVNEQFFGPGTRLTVL.

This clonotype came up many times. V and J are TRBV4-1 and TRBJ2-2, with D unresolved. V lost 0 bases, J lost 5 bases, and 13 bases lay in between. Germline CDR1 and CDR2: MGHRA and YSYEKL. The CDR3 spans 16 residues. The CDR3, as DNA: TGCGCCAGCAGCCAAGATCAGCTAGGGTGGACCGGGGAGCTGTTTTTT. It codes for CASSQDQLGWTGELFF.

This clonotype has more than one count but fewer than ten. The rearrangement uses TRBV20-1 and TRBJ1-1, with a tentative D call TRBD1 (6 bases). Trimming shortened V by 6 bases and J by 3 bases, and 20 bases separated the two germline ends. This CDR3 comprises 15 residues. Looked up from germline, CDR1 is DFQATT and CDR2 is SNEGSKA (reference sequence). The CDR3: CSADDPGAGYTEAFF. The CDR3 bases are TGCAGTGCGGACGATCCGGGGGCAGGTTACACTGAAGCTTTCTTT.

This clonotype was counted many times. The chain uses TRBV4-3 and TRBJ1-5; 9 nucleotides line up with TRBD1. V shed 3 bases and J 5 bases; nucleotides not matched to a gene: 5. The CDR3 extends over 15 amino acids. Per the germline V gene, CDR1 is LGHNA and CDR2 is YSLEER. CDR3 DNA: TGCGCCAGCAGCCAGGGGACAGGGTGGGATCAGCCCCAGCATTTT. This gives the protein CASSQGTGWDQPQHF.

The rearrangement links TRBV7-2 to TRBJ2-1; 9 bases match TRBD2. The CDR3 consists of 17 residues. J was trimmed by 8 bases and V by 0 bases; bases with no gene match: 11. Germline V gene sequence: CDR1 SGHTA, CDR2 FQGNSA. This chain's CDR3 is CASSLAPLAGMKDEQFF. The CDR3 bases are TGTGCCAGCAGCTTAGCCCCCCTAGCGGGGATGAAGGATGAGCAGTTCTTC. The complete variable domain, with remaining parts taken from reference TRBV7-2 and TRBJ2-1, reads GAGVSQSPSNKVTEKGKDVELRCDPISGHTALYWYRQSLGQGLEFLIYFQGNSAPDKSGLPSDRFSAERTGGSVSTLTIQRTQQEDSAVYLCASSLAPLAGMKDEQFFGPGTRLTVL.

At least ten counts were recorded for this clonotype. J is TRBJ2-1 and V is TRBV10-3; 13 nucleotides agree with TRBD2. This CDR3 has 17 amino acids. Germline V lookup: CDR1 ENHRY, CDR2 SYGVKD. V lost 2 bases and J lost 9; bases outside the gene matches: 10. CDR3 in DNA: TGTGCCATCAGTGAGCCGATGACTAGCGGGAGGTCCGGTGAGCAGTTCTTC. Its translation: CAISEPMTSGRSGEQFF.

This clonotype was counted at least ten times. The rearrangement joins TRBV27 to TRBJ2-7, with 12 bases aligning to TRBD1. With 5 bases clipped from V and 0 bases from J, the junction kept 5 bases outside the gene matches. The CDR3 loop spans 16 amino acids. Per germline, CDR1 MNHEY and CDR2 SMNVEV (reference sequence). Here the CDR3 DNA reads TGTGCCAGCAGTCCCGGGACAGGGGGCCTCTCCTACGAGCAGTACTTC. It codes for CASSPGTGGLSYEQYF.

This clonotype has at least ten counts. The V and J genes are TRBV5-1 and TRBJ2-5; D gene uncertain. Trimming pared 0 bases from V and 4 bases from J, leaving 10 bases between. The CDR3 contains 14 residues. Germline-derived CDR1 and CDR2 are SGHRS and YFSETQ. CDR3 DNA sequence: TGCGCCAGCAGCTTGGTTCCAGCTAGAGAGACCCAGTACTTC. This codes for CASSLVPARETQYF.

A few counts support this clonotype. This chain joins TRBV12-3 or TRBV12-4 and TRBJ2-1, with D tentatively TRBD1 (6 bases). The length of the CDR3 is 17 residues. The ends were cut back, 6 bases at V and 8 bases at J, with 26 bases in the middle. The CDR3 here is CASSPPWGQFQWDEQFF. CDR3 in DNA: TGTGCCAGCAGCCCTCCCTGGGGACAATTCCAATGGGATGAGCAGTTCTTC.

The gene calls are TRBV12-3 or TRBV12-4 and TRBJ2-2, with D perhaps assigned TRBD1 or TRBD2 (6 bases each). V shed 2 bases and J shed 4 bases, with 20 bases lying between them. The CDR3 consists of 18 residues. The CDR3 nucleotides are TGTGCCAGCAGTTTATACGGGGGCCAGGGAGCCAGCACCGGGGAGCTGTTTTTT. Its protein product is CASSLYGGQGASTGELFF.